The rows below give T cell receptor beta chains drawn from one sample of a study of blood T cell repertoires in COVID-19. Sequencing used immunoSEQ multiplex PCR; TCRdb keeps in-frame clones, though not all of them. Of about 90,000 clones detected, approximately 86% appear once; the ten largest clones hold 1.2%. The sequenced material came from peripheral blood. The receptors here all came from a man at least 80 years old with active or convalescent COVID-19. CDR3s include the opening cysteine and the closing phenylalanine or tryptophan. The order of the fields is J gene, D gene, V gene, clone size, CDR3 protein, CDR3 DNA. D genes are given only for firm matches. The size field is filled for only some rows; it gives once, few, many or a size class.

>TRBJ2-3|TRBD1|TRBV28|.
CASIAGQGTDTQYF
TGTGCCAGCATCGCAGGACAGGGCACAGATACGCAGTATTTT
>TRBJ2-1|.|TRBV7-9|once
CASSSQVGRTSYNEQFF
TGTGCCAGCAGCTCCCAGGTGGGGCGGACCTCCTACAATGAGCAGTTCTTC
>TRBJ1-2|.|TRBV15|few
CATSSGLLNYGYTF
TGTGCCACCAGCAGTGGACTACTTAACTATGGCTACACCTTC
>TRBJ1-1|.|TRBV12-3/TRBV12-4|.
CALSWALNTEAFF
TGTGCCCTTTCCTGGGCACTCAACACTGAAGCTTTCTTT
>TRBJ2-5|.|TRBV6-6|.
CASSPLRQNQETQYF
TGTGCCAGCAGCCCCCTCCGACAGAACCAAGAGACCCAGTACTTC
>TRBJ1-1|TRBD1|TRBV5-1|.
CASSRGTANTEAFF
TGCGCCAGCAGCCGCGGGACAGCGAACACTGAAGCTTTCTTT
>TRBJ1-2|TRBD1|TRBV2|few
CASSGQVRYGYTF
TGTGCCAGCAGCGGACAGGTTAGATATGGCTACACCTTC
>TRBJ2-1|.|TRBV7-9|.
CASSPKTVNSYNEQFF
TGTGCCAGCAGCCCAAAGACAGTAAACTCCTACAATGAGCAGTTCTTC
>TRBJ2-5|.|TRBV5-6|.
CASSLGGDFGETQYF
TGTGCCAGCAGCTTGGGCGGGGACTTCGGGGAGACCCAGTACTTC
>TRBJ2-7|TRBD2|TRBV30|.
CAWSPKSLAGPYEQYF
TGTGCCTGGAGTCCGAAGTCACTAGCGGGCCCCTACGAGCAGTACTTC
>TRBJ2-7|TRBD2|TRBV6-2/TRBV6-3|.
CASSLLAGAIYEQYF
TGTGCCAGCAGCCTACTAGCGGGAGCGATCTACGAGCAGTACTTC
>TRBJ2-3|TRBD2|TRBV4-1|.
CASSQEFRASGKPTDTQYF
TGCGCCAGCAGCCAAGAGTTTCGGGCTAGCGGGAAACCCACAGATACGCAGTATTTT
>TRBJ2-2|TRBD1|TRBV5-6|.
CASSLYGLDRVSGELFF
TGTGCCAGCAGCTTGTACGGACTGGACAGGGTATCCGGGGAGCTGTTTTTT
>TRBJ1-1|TRBD1|TRBV2|.
CASRGQSGLNTEAFF
TGTGCCAGCAGGGGACAGTCGGGTTTGAACACTGAAGCTTTCTTT
>TRBJ2-1|TRBD2|TRBV6-6|.
CASNVRGLANEQFF
TGTGCCAGTAATGTCCGGGGACTAGCAAATGAGCAGTTCTTC
>TRBJ1-6|TRBD1|TRBV20-1|.
CSASTDRGGNSPLHF
TGCAGTGCTAGTACCGACAGGGGCGGGAATTCACCCCTCCACTTT
>TRBJ2-2|TRBD2|TRBV6-5|.
CASTGLAANTGELFF
TGTGCCAGCACGGGACTAGCGGCGAACACCGGGGAGCTGTTTTTT
>TRBJ1-6|.|TRBV10-3|once
CAISESMAGAASPLHF
TGTGCCATCAGTGAGTCCATGGCAGGGGCTGCCTCACCCCTCCACTTT
>TRBJ2-3|TRBD2|TRBV4-1|.
CASSQDGAAGAVDTQYF
TGCGCCAGCAGCCAAGATGGGGCAGCGGGAGCGGTAGATACGCAGTATTTT
>TRBJ1-2|.|TRBV2|few
CASSKEGGYTF
TGTGCCAGCAGTAAGGAGGGAGGCTACACCTTC
>TRBJ2-1|.|TRBV5-1|.
CASSLEPHEQFF
TGCGCCAGCAGCTTAGAGCCCCATGAGCAGTTCTTC
>TRBJ1-2|.|TRBV18|.
CASSPRGVLNYGYTF
TGTGCCAGCTCACCACGGGGGGTACTGAACTATGGCTACACCTTC
>TRBJ2-1|TRBD2|TRBV28|.
CASSPSGTTYNEQFF
TGTGCCAGCAGTCCTAGCGGGACCACCTACAATGAGCAGTTCTTC
>TRBJ1-6|TRBD1|TRBV6-1|.
CASSEAPGGAVGSPLHF
TGTGCCAGCAGTGAAGCGCCAGGGGGCGCGGTTGGCTCACCCCTCCACTTT
>TRBJ1-2|.|TRBV27|.
CASSPTYRGEYGYTF
TGTGCCAGCAGCCCCACTTACCGGGGGGAGTATGGCTACACCTTC
>TRBJ2-7|.|TRBV20-1|few
CSARDISEQYF
TGCAGTGCTAGAGATATTAGCGAGCAGTACTTC
>TRBJ2-7|TRBD2|TRBV3-1/TRBV3-2|once
CASSQVRTSSEQYF
TGTGCCAGCAGCCAAGTCCGGACTAGCTCCGAGCAGTACTTC
>TRBJ1-1|.|TRBV4-3|.
CASSQEGFVGRTEAFF
TGCGCCAGCAGCCAAGAGGGGTTCGTGGGGAGGACTGAAGCTTTCTTT
>TRBJ1-5|TRBD1|TRBV28|once
CASSSFGGQGDNQPQHF
TGTGCCAGCAGTTCCTTTGGGGGACAGGGGGACAATCAGCCCCAGCATTTT